The clone carrying this T cell receptor beta chain appeared a few times. Antigen unknown. This specimen comes from a study of T-cell memory formation after mild COVID-19. Study-level results: Pre-infection memory carried some responding clones, suggesting that cross-reactive memory joined.

The CDR3 runs 16 residues. Looked up from germline, CDR1 is MGHRA and CDR2 is YSYEKL. The ends lost 5 bases at V and 7 bases at J; junction bases unmatched: 9. Libraries for TCRalpha and TCRbeta carried sample barcodes and unique molecular identifiers via 5'RACE. TCRdb re-called the 5' RACE reads with MiXCR, one entry per CDR3 protein. The sample has fewer than 200,000 distinct CDR3 sequences; around 21% are singletons. Input material: PBMCs or a T cell subset sorted from them (not recorded which). This clonotype was obtained from an adult woman who had mild COVID-19 (a few samples of this study predate the infection). Cell type and time point are not known. The chain employs TRBV4-1 and TRBJ2-1, with 12 bases aligning to TRBD2. DNA for the CDR3: TGCGCCAGCAGCACTCGGACTAGCGGGGTGGGAAATGAGCAGTTCTTC. Its translation: CASSTRTSGVGNEQFF.